Listed here are 5 T cell receptor beta chains from one sample, sequenced in a study of T cells after yellow fever vaccination. TCRdb re-called the 5' RACE reads with MiXCR, one entry per CDR3 protein. Of hundreds of thousands of distinct CDR3 sequences in the sample, roughly 8% were seen once. Sample: PBMCs, taken roughly 46 days after the first yellow fever vaccination. The source of these receptors is a man between 18 and 29 years old who received the YFV17D yellow fever vaccine.

The chain carries TRBV10-1 and TRBJ2-2; D might be TRBD1 or TRBD2, each matching 5 bases. The CDR3 is 14 amino acids. V was trimmed by 6 bases and J by 8 bases, leaving 16 bases between them. CDR1 WNHNN and CDR2 SYGVQD come from the germline V gene (reference sequence). The CDR3 DNA is TGCGCCAGCAGCGTAGGGGACGACAAAGGGGAGCTGTTTTTT. Amino acids: CASSVGDDKGELFF.

The chain employs TRBV20-1 and TRBJ2-3; D unresolved. V was pared by 0 bases and J by 4 bases, with 11 bases between. Germline V gene sequence: CDR1 DFQATT, CDR2 SNEGSKA (reference sequence). The length of the CDR3 is 14 residues. This CDR3 reads CSARDQEDPDTQYF. For the CDR3, the DNA is TGCAGTGCTAGAGATCAAGAGGACCCAGATACGCAGTATTTT.

This clonotype was seen more than once but under ten times. The V call is TRBV7-9, the J call TRBJ2-5; D possibly uses TRBD1 or TRBD2 (6 bases each). There are 15 residues in the CDR3. Germline-derived CDR1 and CDR2 are SEHNR and FQNEAQ (reference sequence). Trimming removed 4 bases from V and 1 base from J, with 13 bases in between. CDR3 protein: CASSSLQGLQETQYF. The CDR3 DNA reads TGTGCCAGCAGCTCCTTACAGGGACTCCAAGAGACCCAGTACTTC. Drawing the rest from reference TRBV7-9 and TRBJ2-5, the complete variable domain is DTGVSQNPRHKITKRGQNVTFRCDPISEHNRLYWYRQTLGQGPEFLTYFQNEAQLEKSRLLSDRFSAERPKGSFSTLEIQRTEQGDSAMYLCASSSLQGLQETQYFGPGTRLLVL.

The chain uses TRBV5-1 and TRBJ1-4; D is uncertain. CDR1 and CDR2 (germline): SGHRS, YFSETQ. Trimming took off 1 base at V and 8 bases at J, with 12 bases between the two ends. This CDR3 has 14 residues. CDR3 loop: CASSLTHPVEKLFF. The CDR3 nucleotides are TGCGCCAGCAGCTTGACCCACCCCGTGGAAAAACTGTTTTTT.

In regard to this clonotype: One end of the junction varies from germline; a read error may be responsible. The rearrangement uses TRBV20-1 and TRBJ2-1; perhaps TRBD2 as D (7 bases). Germline V gene data show CDR1 as DFQATT and CDR2 as SNEGSKA (reference sequence). CDR3 length: 16 amino acids. The CDR3 DNA reads as TGCTGTGCTAGATCGTGGGGGCGGGGGTCCTACAATGAGCAGTTCTTC. It translates to CCARSWGRGSYNEQFF.